These 5 T cell receptor beta chains were sequenced from one sample in a study of Graves' ophthalmopathy and Graves' hyperthyroidism. Scientists amplified the TCR beta CDR3 regions from RNA transcripts. RT-PCR in the first round used HTBI primers; a second-round multiplex PCR followed. Via MiXCR, TCRdb re-called the multiplex PCR reads, giving one row per CDR3 protein. Of around 520,000 distinct CDR3 sequences listed, less than 40% are singletons. The specimen sequenced was peripheral blood or thyroid tissue (not recorded which). The source of these receptors is an adult man with Graves' hyperthyroidism.

This clonotype was observed many times. The V call is TRBV9, the J call TRBJ1-6, with a possible D match to TRBD1 (5 bases). Germline V gives CDR1 SGDLS, CDR2 YYNGEE. CDR3 length: 17 amino acids. V lost 0 bases to trimming and J lost 9 bases, with 19 bases between them. The CDR3 protein is CASSVEGRMGGRSPLHF. The DNA for the CDR3 is TGTGCCAGCAGCGTAGAGGGGAGGATGGGGGGACGTTCACCCCTCCACTTT.

This clonotype was detected ten times or more. The J gene is TRBJ1-2, the V gene TRBV6-6; TRBD1 agrees at 9 bases. The CDR3 is 14 residues long. With 7 bases clipped from V and 4 bases from J, the junction kept 7 bases outside the gene matches. CDR1 and CDR2 (germline): MNHNY, SVGAGI (reference sequence). The CDR3 DNA reads TGTGCCAGCAATCCTTCGGACAGGGGCTATGGCTACACCTTC. Protein: CASNPSDRGYGYTF.

In this sample, this clonotype turned up many times. In DNA, the CDR3 is TGCAGTGCTAGAGAACTAGGGATAGGCTATGGCTACACCTTC. Its translation: CSARELGIGYGYTF. The chain carries TRBV20-1 and TRBJ1-2; D uncertain. The V end was cut by 0 bases, the J end by 4 bases, with 12 bases between. Germline V gene sequence: CDR1 DFQATT, CDR2 SNEGSKA (reference sequence). The CDR3 consists of 14 residues.

This rearrangement joins TRBV12-3 or TRBV12-4 to TRBJ2-5, with 11 positions matching TRBD2. The CDR3 spans 14 residues. V gave up 3 bases and J gave up 4 bases; unmatched junction bases: 1. CDR3 protein: CASSLTSGTETQYF. In nucleotides, the CDR3 is TGTGCCAGCAGTTTGACTAGCGGGACAGAGACCCAGTACTTC.

This clonotype was seen a handful of times. This sequence joins TRBV24-1 and TRBJ1-2, with D possibly being TRBD1 (5 bases). Germline V gives CDR1 KGHDR, CDR2 SFDVKD. CDR3 length: 13 amino acids. V was pared by 6 bases and J by 7 bases, with 14 bases between. In DNA form, the CDR3 reads TGTGCCACCAGTCATGACAGCCTCGGTGGCTACACCTTC. Its protein is CATSHDSLGGYTF.